This T cell receptor beta chain was captured by sequencing in a study of CD8 T cells in ankylosing spondylitis. This clonotype was seen only a few times. What it binds is not known. The CDR3 runs 16 residues. The junction had 7 bases not matched to a gene; V was cut back by 4 bases and J by 1 base. Per germline, CDR1 SGHRS and CDR2 YFSETQ. TCRdb processed the 5' RACE reads anew with MiXCR; each CDR3 protein has one entry. Of 450,000 or so distinct CDR3 sequences listed, roughly 25% were seen once; the top ten hold 0.89%. Points from the study as a whole: A motif in TCR beta, a set of roughly eight highly homologous variants, appeared characteristic of ankylosing spondylitis blood. Disease-linked clones reportedly showed significant enrichment in matched ankylosing spondylitis synovial fluid. Disease-linked clones displayed a CD8+ phenotype and appeared relatively rarely in peripheral blood. Past research had described some motif variants in reactive arthritis synovial fluid and blood.

What was sequenced was blood, either unsorted or a sorted T cell fraction (not recorded which). This sequence originates from a male donor with ankylosing spondylitis. V usage is TRBV5-1 and J usage is TRBJ2-7; 11 bases fit TRBD2. CDR3 coding DNA: TGCGCCAGCAGCCGAAAGACTAGCGGGGAGTCCTACGAGCAGTACTTC. Amino acids: CASSRKTSGESYEQYF.